These T cell receptor beta chains were read from a single sample in a study of T-cell memory formation after mild COVID-19. MiXCR, applied by TCRdb to the 5' RACE reads, yields one record per CDR3 protein. This sample has roughly 480,000 distinct CDR3 sequences, with around 27% found just once. Sequenced sample: PBMCs or a T cell subset sorted from them (not recorded which). These receptors came from an adult woman who had mild COVID-19 (a few samples of this study predate the infection). Cell type and time point are not known. Both conserved end residues are part of each CDR3. D genes are given only for firm matches. A row's size may be missing; if present it is once, few, many or a size class.

TRBJ2-7,TRBV6-5,-,-,TGTGCCAGCAGTCCGCTACCCCGGGTCTGGGGCCCCTACGAGCAGTACTTC,CASSPLPRVWGPYEQYF
TRBJ1-4,TRBV5-1,-,-,TGCGCCAGCGGTGAGGGCCTCGGTAATGAAAAACTGTTTTTT,CASGEGLGNEKLFF
TRBJ2-3,TRBV19,few,TRBD1,TGTGCCAGTATTCCCGACAGGGGGCTCGGAGATACGCAGTATTTT,CASIPDRGLGDTQYF
TRBJ2-2,TRBV12-3/TRBV12-4,few,-,TGTGCCAGCAGCCTCTATAGGGAGCTGTTTTTT,CASSLYRELFF
TRBJ2-3,TRBV29-1,few,-,TGCAGCGTTGATATCGGGGGCAGCGGGACGATCACAGATACGCAGTATTTT,CSVDIGGSGTITDTQYF
TRBJ2-2,TRBV12-5,few,TRBD1,TGTGCTAGTGGTTCTTGGACAGGGGGCCACGGGGAGCTGTTTTTT,CASGSWTGGHGELFF
TRBJ1-1,TRBV11-3,few,-,TGTGCCAGCAGCCGTTCGGACAGAAACACTGAAGCTTTCTTT,CASSRSDRNTEAFF
TRBJ2-5,TRBV12-3/TRBV12-4,-,TRBD2,TGTGCCAGCAGTTTCTCTAGCGGGGGGGCCGAAGAGACCCAGTACTTC,CASSFSSGGAEETQYF
TRBJ2-1,TRBV29-1,-,-,TGCAGCGTTGATTTAGTCACCGTGGGTGAGCAGTTCTTC,CSVDLVTVGEQFF
TRBJ1-6,TRBV12-3/TRBV12-4,-,TRBD1,TGTGCCAGCAGTGGACAGGGGTATTCACCCCTCCACTTT,CASSGQGYSPLHF
TRBJ1-1,TRBV19,few,-,TGTGCCAGTAGTATAGGGGGAATCGGGATTGAAGCTTTCTTT,CASSIGGIGIEAFF
TRBJ2-7,TRBV12-3/TRBV12-4,-,-,TGTGCCAGCAGAACCCTAGGAGGGGGCGACGAGCAGTACTTC,CASRTLGGGDEQYF
TRBJ2-3,TRBV7-2,-,-,TGTGCCAGCAGCTTATTTAGGGGGGGACAGACAGATACGCAGTATTTT,CASSLFRGGQTDTQYF
TRBJ2-1,TRBV5-1,many,TRBD2,TGCGCCAGCAGCGATCGTTACGGGACTAGCGGGAGGCGGCGTCACAATGAGCAGTTCTTC,CASSDRYGTSGRRRHNEQFF
TRBJ2-7,TRBV20-1,many,-,TGCAGTGCTACTGTCTCCCTCCACGAGCAGTACTTC,CSATVSLHEQYF
TRBJ1-5,TRBV30,once,-,TGTGCCTGGAGCGAAGGGACACTCAGCAATCAGCCCCAGCATTTT,CAWSEGTLSNQPQHF
TRBJ2-3,TRBV5-5,few,-,TGTGCCAGCAGCTTGGCCCTAGGCGGGCTCGGATTGGGTGCAGATACGCAGTATTTT,CASSLALGGLGLGADTQYF
TRBJ2-1,TRBV7-8,-,TRBD2,TGTGCCAGCAGCCAGCAAGCGGGAGGGACGTACAATGAGCAGTTCTTC,CASSQQAGGTYNEQFF
TRBJ1-5,TRBV6-6,few,-,TGTGCCAGCAGTTCCCCGGCCAGGGGTCAGCCCCAGCATTTT,CASSSPARGQPQHF
TRBJ2-7,TRBV7-9,-,TRBD1,TGTGCCAGCAGCTCTAGGGACAGCGCGGGGCAGTACTTC,CASSSRDSAGQYF
TRBJ1-2,TRBV25-1,-,TRBD1,TGTGCCAGCAAGGCAGGGGGAGGCGATGGCTACACCTTC,CASKAGGGDGYTF
TRBJ2-7,TRBV3-1,-,TRBD2,TGTGCCAGCAGCCAAGATTTGTGGGCTAGCGGGCCCCCTCAAGGATTCGACTTC,CASSQDLWASGPPQGFDF
TRBJ2-2,TRBV6-2/TRBV6-3,-,-,TGTGCCAGCAGTCCTCGTCAGCGCTCAAGCACCGGGGAGCTGTTTTTT,CASSPRQRSSTGELFF
TRBJ2-1,TRBV12-5,-,-,TGTGCTAGTGGTCTACGTCTAGCGGAGCAGTTCTTC,CASGLRLAEQFF
TRBJ1-2,TRBV20-1,few,TRBD1,TGCAGTGCTAGAGATACGGGACAGGGGCTCTATGGCTACACCTTC,CSARDTGQGLYGYTF
TRBJ2-1,TRBV7-9,-,TRBD2,TGTGCCAGCAGCTTAGCGGGGGGGGAGTCGTTCTTC,CASSLAGGESFF
TRBJ2-2,TRBV6-5,-,-,TGTGCCAGCAGGACTATCGGGACGAACACCGGGGAGCTGTTTTTT,CASRTIGTNTGELFF
TRBJ2-4,TRBV6-6,few,-,TGTGCCAGCAGTTACTCGATCGGAGGGGCCAAAAACATTCAGTACTTC,CASSYSIGGAKNIQYF
TRBJ1-1,TRBV5-5,many,-,TGTGCCAGCAGCTTCATGGAAGCCACTGAAGCTTTCTTT,CASSFMEATEAFF
TRBJ1-1,TRBV6-5,-,-,TGTGCCAGCAGCTACGCCATTCGGGGGGTCCTCCCACTGGAAGCTTTCTTT,CASSYAIRGVLPLEAFF
TRBJ2-5,TRBV7-9,few,-,TGTGCCAGCAGCTTAGAACTAGCTACAGAGACCCAGTACTTC,CASSLELATETQYF
TRBJ2-7,TRBV24-1,-,TRBD1,TGTGCCACCAGTGACCACACAGGGGACGAGCAGTACTTC,CATSDHTGDEQYF
TRBJ1-1,TRBV20-1,-,-,TGCAGTGCTAGCCACACCAGAACCGCTGAAGCTTTCTTT,CSASHTRTAEAFF
TRBJ1-5,TRBV7-2,-,-,TGTGCCAGCAGCTTAAAGACAGCTAATCAGCCCCAGCATTTT,CASSLKTANQPQHF
TRBJ2-7,TRBV18,-,TRBD2,TGTGCCAGCTCACCACGGGAGACTGCGGGAGGACTCTACGAGCAGTACTTC,CASSPRETAGGLYEQYF
TRBJ1-4,TRBV6-1,-,-,TGTGCCAGCAGTGCCCGCCCGGAAGCAGGAGAAAAACTGTTTTTT,CASSARPEAGEKLFF
TRBJ2-1,TRBV6-1,few,TRBD2,TGTGCCAGCAGAGGACTAGCGGGTCCACGCTCCTACAATGAGCAGTTCTTC,CASRGLAGPRSYNEQFF
TRBJ2-1,TRBV7-9,few,TRBD2,TGTGCCAGCAGCTCGTGGGGTAGCGGGATCATATACAATGAGCAGTTCTTC,CASSSWGSGIIYNEQFF
TRBJ1-2,TRBV7-3,few,TRBD1,TGTGCCAGCAGCTTAATGGCAGGGGGCGGCTATGGCTACACCTTC,CASSLMAGGGYGYTF
TRBJ2-5,TRBV5-5,few,-,TGTGCCAGCAGCTTGGCCCCCGCGAACCAAGAGACCCAGTACTTC,CASSLAPANQETQYF
TRBJ2-7,TRBV7-9,-,-,TGTGCCAGCAGTCGACAGTCCGGGACCTACGAGCAGTACTTC,CASSRQSGTYEQYF
TRBJ2-1,TRBV5-1,medium-sized,-,TGCGCCAGCAGCTTGGCTACGGACTACCCTCTTTCGGGGGACAATGAGCAGTTCTTC,CASSLATDYPLSGDNEQFF
TRBJ1-1,TRBV12-3/TRBV12-4,-,TRBD1,TGTGCCAGCAGTGGAAGACAGGGAATGGAAGCTTTCTTT,CASSGRQGMEAFF
TRBJ2-5,TRBV3-1,-,-,TGTGCCAGCAGCCAAGGGGGCACGGCCCAGTACTTC,CASSQGGTAQYF
TRBJ2-5,TRBV7-2,many,-,TGTGCCAGCAGCTTAGCGGGAGGAGGGGAGACCCAGTACTTC,CASSLAGGGETQYF
TRBJ2-7,TRBV7-9,-,-,TGTGCCAGCAGCCCCTCGTCCCTTTACGAGCAGTACTTC,CASSPSSLYEQYF
TRBJ2-1,TRBV7-9,few,-,TGTGCCAGCAGCTTACCGAGAAATGAGCAGTTCTTC,CASSLPRNEQFF
TRBJ2-7,TRBV14,-,TRBD2,TGTGCCAGCAGCCAAGGGGGAGGGACGGGAGCCTACGAGCAGTACTTC,CASSQGGGTGAYEQYF
TRBJ2-1,TRBV19,-,TRBD2,TGTGCCAGTAGCAGCCGAGCTAGCGGGGGTTGGAGTGAGCAGTTCTTC,CASSSRASGGWSEQFF
TRBJ2-6,TRBV29-1,few,-,TGCAGCGTTTTGAGGGCTGGGGCCAACGTCCTGACTTTC,CSVLRAGANVLTF
TRBJ2-7,TRBV20-1,-,TRBD2,TGCAGTGCCAGGACTAGCGGAACCTACGAGCAGTACTTC,CSARTSGTYEQYF
TRBJ2-6,TRBV4-2,few,-,TGTGCCAGCAGCCGTCGTGAACAGAGAACCAACTCTGGGGCCAACGTCCTGACTTTC,CASSRREQRTNSGANVLTF
TRBJ2-1,TRBV5-1,few,-,TGCGCCAGCAGCTTGGATCCGGGGATGGGGGGTGAGCAGTTCTTC,CASSLDPGMGGEQFF
TRBJ1-1,TRBV20-1,-,-,TGCAGTGCTAAGGGGCCAAACACTGAAGCTTTCTTT,CSAKGPNTEAFF
TRBJ2-1,TRBV15,many,TRBD2,TGTGCCACCAGCAGATTCGGACTAGCGGGGCTTAATGAGCAGTTCTTC,CATSRFGLAGLNEQFF
TRBJ2-7,TRBV18,-,-,TGTGCCAGCTCAGAATCCGGGACGGTAACCTACGAGCAGTACTTC,CASSESGTVTYEQYF
TRBJ2-7,TRBV19,-,-,TGTGCCAGTAGTAGGGACGGGACACCACCCTACGAGCAGTACTTC,CASSRDGTPPYEQYF